The subject of this entry is one TCR beta chain. The antigen is undetermined. This entry is derived from a study of T cell responses to AZD1222 COVID-19 vaccine. Study-level information: Whether given at about 4 or about 12 weeks, second doses were pooled.

The CDR3 totals 15 residues. Per the germline V gene, CDR1 is MNHNS and CDR2 is SASEGT. Trimming shortened V by 2 bases and J by 8 bases, and 15 bases separated the two germline ends. Study conclusions and caveats: A rise in Spike-specific TCR breadth and depth followed two AZD1222 doses. Regions 160-218 and 743-854 dominated among vaccine-associated CD4 TCRs spanning spike.

Method: immunoSEQ multiplex PCR; TCRdb's copy keeps in-frame clones and lacks some. There are under 200,000 clones in the sample; 90% to 95% occur only once, and under 2.5% lies in the top ten. J is TRBJ1-4 and V is TRBV6-1; D is uncertain. The sample was peripheral blood, taken on day 0 of AZD1222 vaccination. The clonotype comes from an adult in good health. DNA for the CDR3: TGTGCCAGCAGTGAAACACTCGCTCGTAGGGAAAAACTGTTTTTT. Protein: CASSETLARREKLFF.